This T cell receptor (beta chain) was retrieved from a study of blood T cell repertoires in COVID-19 (dated by TCRdb to about 2020). Some background on the complete study: Collaborator samples came from the United States, Italy and Spain and covered acute and convalescent phases of COVID-19. The dataset comprised deeply sampled blood TCRbeta repertoires from subjects exposed to, actively infected with, or recovered from COVID-19. The repertoires were released in a freely available public database intended as a resource for research on the immune response to SARS-CoV-2. The prospective study material was composed of cDNA or gDNA derived from T cells, B-cell-depleted T cells, or PBMCs. Where available, HLA class I and class II types were obtained from metadata supplied by the sample provider rather than from assay-based typing. The samples were drawn from the first 160 participants of the ongoing ImmuneRACE study and from about 1,200 subjects provided by 6 global collaborators. The sample metadata nearly always contained a de-identified subject ID, COVID-19 status, age in years and sex. What the study reported, not specific to this receptor: The amount of clinical and demographic metadata varied by source and participant and was provided uncurated.

TCRbeta CDR3 regions were amplified from genomic DNA by means of the immunoSEQ Assay, a bias-controlled multiplex PCR. In the source study's methods: The number of nucleated cells in each sample was estimated by amplification of reference gene primers within the assay. Sequence reads were collapsed and filtered to measure the absolute abundance of every unique TCRbeta CDR3 rearrangement. For each sample, productive Simpson clonality was calculated as the square root of Simpson's diversity index across productive rearrangements. Imported from immuneACCESS, the table was reduced by TCRdb to in-frame sequences with V and J called. These copies leave out some clones; in studies compared against another copy, an unresolved V gene accounts for under half, and the cause of the remainder is not known. V, J and clone size derive from that table, while D and trimming were established from the DNA sequence. Across this sample there are approximately 160,000 clones, with 70% to 80% seen only once. The top ten hold approximately 8% of the sample.

Per the germline V gene (reference sequence), LNHDA is the CDR1 and SQIVND is the CDR2. The CDR3 holds 16 amino acids from the cysteine to the phenylalanine. Only the CDR3 part of the read is kept: 48 bases, read in frame from the first base. Relative to germline, V is missing 5 bases and J is missing 4 bases, with 8 bases of the junction outside any gene match. Comment on this clone: Its recognized antigen is unknown. No base quality information exists; no much larger clone differs at one position.

Each collaborating institution followed its own protocols to collect whole blood in K2EDTA tubes. For TCRbeta analysis, collaborators shipped samples in one of three forms: frozen whole blood, isolated PBMCs, or DNA extracted from either of those sample types. This clonotype originated in a man aged 60 to 75 with acute or convalescent COVID-19. The sequence joins TRBV19 to TRBJ2-3; 11 central nucleotides agree with TRBD1. Sequenced input: peripheral blood. Read as DNA, the sequence is TGTGCCAGTAGTCTTCTCGGACAGGGGGCGGCAGATACGCAGTATTTT. It codes for CASSLLGQGAADTQYF. The CDR3, completed at both ends by the reference TRBV19 and TRBJ2-3 genes, gives the full variable domain DGGITQSPKYLFRKEGQNVTLSCEQNLNHDAMYWYRQDPGQGLRLIYYSQIVNDFQKGDIAEGYSVSREKKESFPLTVTSAQKNPTAFYLCASSLLGQGAADTQYFGPGTRLTVL.